The rows below give T cell receptor beta chains drawn from one sample of a study of T-cell memory formation after mild COVID-19. From the 5' RACE reads, TCRdb called clonotypes with MiXCR, one entry per CDR3 protein. The sample records around 510,000 distinct CDR3 sequences, about a fifth being singletons. Sample: PBMCs or a T cell subset sorted from them (not recorded which). The receptor source for this set is an adult woman who had mild COVID-19 (a few samples of this study predate the infection). Cell type and time point are not known. Both conserved end residues are part of each CDR3. The D gene is left open where the match is weak. Some rows mark clone size as missing; the rest say once, few, many or name a class of expanded clone.

>TRBJ2-7|NA|NA|TRBV30
CAWDRGGRGYEQYF
TGTGCCTGGGATCGGGGGGGCAGGGGGTACGAGCAGTACTTC
>TRBJ2-3|few|NA|TRBV4-3
CASSPQAGTDTQYF
TGCGCCAGCAGCCCGCAAGCTGGGACAGATACGCAGTATTTT
>TRBJ2-7|few|TRBD1|TRBV15
CATSPIKGDSIPYEQYF
TGTGCCACCAGTCCGATAAAGGGGGACAGTATTCCCTACGAGCAGTACTTC
>TRBJ2-7|many|NA|TRBV5-6
CASSLDRDHEQYF
TGTGCCAGCAGCTTGGACAGGGACCACGAGCAGTACTTC
>TRBJ2-3|NA|TRBD2|TRBV7-2
CASSPEAGGRDTQYF
TGTGCCAGCAGCCCAGAAGCGGGGGGGAGGGATACGCAGTATTTT
>TRBJ2-7|NA|NA|TRBV7-9
CASAITESSYEQYF
TGTGCCAGCGCCATAACCGAGAGCTCCTACGAGCAGTACTTC
>TRBJ1-4|NA|TRBD1|TRBV19
CASSPRGPGTGGSDEKLFF
TGTGCCAGTAGCCCGAGGGGCCCCGGGACAGGGGGCTCCGATGAAAAACTGTTTTTT
>TRBJ1-2|NA|TRBD1|TRBV5-1
CASFGQGGYGYTF
TGCGCCAGCTTTGGACAGGGCGGCTATGGCTACACCTTC
>TRBJ1-1|NA|NA|TRBV6-5
CASSRLGYMNTEAFF
TGTGCCAGCAGCCGGCTGGGGTACATGAACACTGAAGCTTTCTTT
>TRBJ1-3|few|TRBD1|TRBV12-3/TRBV12-4
CASRTGATGNTIYF
TGTGCCAGCAGGACAGGGGCGACTGGAAACACCATATATTTT
>TRBJ2-7|NA|TRBD2|TRBV27
CASSSTGTSFTRSYEQYF
TGTGCCAGCAGTTCAACAGGGACTAGCTTCACCCGCTCCTACGAGCAGTACTTC
>TRBJ1-2|NA|NA|TRBV13
CACKTGLSYNYGYTF
TGTGCCTGCAAGACAGGCCTCAGCTATAACTATGGCTACACCTTC
>TRBJ1-1|NA|NA|TRBV9
CASSVVRGTEAFF
TGTGCCAGCAGCGTAGTGAGGGGCACTGAAGCTTTCTTT
>TRBJ2-1|few|TRBD2|TRBV11-3
CASSPVTGGLGEQFF
TGTGCCAGCAGCCCCGTGACGGGAGGGCTGGGTGAGCAGTTCTTC
>TRBJ1-4|NA|NA|TRBV18
CASSPGQEEKLFF
TGTGCCAGCTCACCCGGTCAGGAGGAAAAACTGTTTTTT
>TRBJ2-1|NA|TRBD2|TRBV5-5
CASSLEVGGPRNEQFF
TGTGCCAGCAGCTTGGAGGTGGGAGGGCCCCGCAATGAGCAGTTCTTC
>TRBJ1-1|few|TRBD1|TRBV7-2
CASSTRDRRTTEAFF
TGTGCCAGCAGCACCCGGGACAGGCGGACCACTGAAGCTTTCTTT
>TRBJ2-7|NA|NA|TRBV2
CARSEDRNYEQYF
TGTGCCAGAAGTGAAGACAGAAACTACGAGCAGTACTTC
>TRBJ2-7|NA|TRBD2|TRBV7-2
CASSLEGLAAYEQYF
TGTGCCAGCAGCTTAGAGGGACTAGCAGCGTACGAGCAGTACTTC
>TRBJ2-3|few|TRBD2|TRBV4-2
CASSQDRSGGPSTDTQYF
TGTGCCAGCAGCCAAGATCGATCGGGGGGGCCGAGCACAGATACGCAGTATTTT
>TRBJ2-2|many|NA|TRBV24-1
CATSRLSGELFF
TGTGCCACCAGTAGGCTTTCCGGGGAGCTGTTTTTT
>TRBJ1-3|few|NA|TRBV5-1
CASSGSQGQLPGNTIYF
TGCGCCAGCAGCGGCTCCCAGGGCCAACTCCCTGGAAACACCATATATTTT
>TRBJ2-5|few|TRBD2|TRBV7-9
CASSPRGSSGYQETQYF
TGTGCCAGCAGCCCGAGGGGATCTAGCGGGTACCAAGAGACCCAGTACTTC
>TRBJ1-1|NA|TRBD1|TRBV20-1
CSARPRQGTNTEAFF
TGCAGTGCTAGACCCCGACAGGGTACGAACACTGAAGCTTTCTTT
>TRBJ2-7|few|TRBD2|TRBV7-2
CASSLVAGGGEQYF
TGTGCCAGCAGCTTAGTAGCGGGAGGTGGAGAGCAGTACTTC
>TRBJ1-1|NA|NA|TRBV20-1
CSAPDGGKNTEAFF
TGCAGTGCTCCCGACGGAGGGAAGAACACTGAAGCTTTCTTT
>TRBJ1-6|NA|NA|TRBV3-1
CASRTGINSPLHF
TGTGCGAGCCGGACCGGGATTAATTCACCCCTCCACTTT
>TRBJ1-2|few|TRBD1|TRBV24-1
CATSSSDRVISGYTF
TGTGCCACCAGCTCCTCTGACAGGGTAATAAGTGGCTACACCTTC
>TRBJ1-2|NA|NA|TRBV11-2
CASSLVGSSIYGYTF
TGTGCCAGCAGCTTAGTGGGCTCCTCAATCTATGGCTACACCTTC
>TRBJ1-2|few|NA|TRBV20-1
CSARDPLRGRRFGYTF
TGCAGTGCTAGAGACCCTCTGAGGGGAAGGAGGTTTGGCTACACCTTC
>TRBJ2-2|NA|TRBD1|TRBV5-1
CASSLSTGGLNTGELFF
TGCGCCAGCAGCCTCTCGACAGGGGGCTTGAACACCGGGGAGCTGTTTTTT
>TRBJ2-7|NA|TRBD2|TRBV6-2/TRBV6-3
CASSGSSGTHEQYF
TGTGCCAGCAGTGGCTCTAGCGGGACTCACGAGCAGTACTTC
>TRBJ2-7|NA|TRBD1|TRBV7-9
CASSPRDRGRHDFEQYF
TGTGCCAGCAGCCCCAGGGACAGGGGGCGGCATGATTTCGAGCAGTACTTC
>TRBJ1-2|NA|TRBD1|TRBV18
CASSPQGQNYGYTF
TGTGCCAGCTCACCTCAGGGACAGAACTATGGCTACACCTTC
>TRBJ1-5|NA|NA|TRBV9
CASSVGGDHNQPQHF
TGTGCCAGCAGCGTAGGGGGGGATCACAATCAGCCCCAGCATTTT
>TRBJ1-3|NA|TRBD1|TRBV7-9
CASRRQGSSGNTIYF
TGTGCCAGCAGACGACAGGGCAGCTCTGGAAACACCATATATTTT
>TRBJ1-1|few|NA|TRBV5-1
CASSLPAGWNTEAFF
TGCGCCAGCAGCTTACCGGCAGGGTGGAACACTGAAGCTTTCTTT
>TRBJ2-1|NA|TRBD2|TRBV5-6
CASSLDALAGGPTPVEQFF
TGTGCCAGCAGCTTGGACGCGCTAGCGGGAGGGCCCACCCCCGTTGAGCAGTTCTTC
>TRBJ2-5|NA|NA|TRBV18
CASSPGSGGQETQYF
TGTGCCAGCTCACCAGGATCGGGCGGTCAAGAGACCCAGTACTTC
>TRBJ1-4|many|TRBD1|TRBV6-5
CASSYGTGNEKLFF
TGTGCCAGCAGTTACGGGACAGGGAATGAAAAACTGTTTTTT